The clone carrying this T cell receptor beta chain was counted only a few times. What it binds is not known. At one of its ends the junction is not consistent with the germline gene, which may arise from a read error. These data are taken from a study of vaccination effects on CD4 cells after COVID-19. Study overall: Every well got 1.5 million to 2.5 million PBMC, which were grown with around 10 IU/ml IL-2 and around 10 ug/ml peptides. Study-level points and caveats: New vaccine-induced clones dominated convalescents' post-vaccine spike-reactive clones.

Cultured cells yielded isolated CD4+ T cells after approximately nine days. Germline CDR1 SGHNT, CDR2 YYREEE (reference sequence). The CDR3 totals 14 residues. Sequenced by immunoSEQ multiplex PCR; TCRdb stores in-frame clones only, minus some. The sample shows 50,000 to 70,000 clones, 70% to 85% of them seen only once. The chain uses TRBV5-4 and TRBJ1-2, with D hard to call. The material sequenced was CD4+ T cells from PBMCs cultured without peptide, taken before COVID-19 vaccination. The receptor's source is a human donor who had a prior SARS-CoV-2 infection. The CDR3 nucleotides read TGTGCTAGCAGCTCAGCTTTCGCCCTCTATGGCTACACCTTC. Amino acid sequence: CASSSAFALYGYTF.